The entry that follows covers one T cell receptor beta chain sequence. Measured with immunoSEQ multiplex PCR; TCRdb has only the in-frame clones, and not every one. The data contain 96,000 or so clones, roughly 90% of them singletons. Unmatched junction bases numbered 7, after V lost 1 base and J lost 7 bases. Per the germline V gene, CDR1 is SGHRS and CDR2 is YFSETQ. The CDR3 extends over 15 amino acids. This record comes from a study of blood T cell repertoires in COVID-19. About the research overall: Collection of acute and convalescent COVID-19 samples took place in the United States, Italy and Spain.

The TCR comes from a man aged 55-75 years with acute or convalescent COVID-19. The sequencing input was peripheral blood. V usage is TRBV5-1 and J usage is TRBJ2-1, with 8 bases that match TRBD2. The CDR3 loop is CASSLLAGGGNEQFF. In DNA form, the CDR3 reads TGCGCCAGCAGCTTGTTGGCGGGAGGAGGTAATGAGCAGTTCTTC.